These 17 T cell receptor beta chains share one sample of origin, sequenced in a study of Ad26.COV2.S vaccination and SARS-CoV-2 variants. Clones were sequenced by immunoSEQ multiplex PCR, and TCRdb holds only the in-frame ones, with some missing. The sample shows some 190,000 clones, around 85% of them seen only once. This specimen was peripheral blood, taken after recovery from COVID-19. The receptors come from a human donor who had recovered from COVID-19.

This clone was counted a few times. The rearrangement uses TRBV27 and TRBJ2-2; D might be TRBD1 or TRBD2, each matching 6 bases. Per germline, CDR1 MNHEY and CDR2 SMNVEV (reference sequence). With 9 bases removed from V and 4 bases from J, the gap between germline ends came to 18 bases. The CDR3 is 15 residues long. CDR3 protein: CASTGGLAATGELFF. In DNA form, the CDR3 reads TGTGCCAGTACTGGGGGGCTAGCCGCCACCGGGGAGCTGTTTTTT.

V gene TRBV19 combines with J gene TRBJ1-5, with a weak D call TRBD1 (6 bases). Between the trimmed V and J ends, which lost 5 bases and 6 bases, there was a span of 14 bases. The V gene's germline CDR1 is LNHDA and CDR2 SQIVND (reference sequence). The CDR3 runs 14 residues. CDR3 sequence: CASSPTGSRQPQHF. In DNA, the CDR3 is TGTGCCAGTAGTCCAACAGGGTCGCGTCAGCCCCAGCATTTT.

This clone has more than one count but fewer than ten. The CDR3 DNA follows: TGTGCCAGCAGCCAAGATCAGAATTCACCCCTCCACTTT. It codes for CASSQDQNSPLHF. The rearrangement links TRBV4-2 to TRBJ1-6; D unclear. V lost 0 bases, J lost 7 bases, and 4 bases lay in between. Per germline, CDR1 LGHNA and CDR2 YNFKEQ. The CDR3 extends over 13 amino acids.

V usage is TRBV6-5 and J usage is TRBJ1-2; the D is unclear. Trimming took off 0 bases at V and 5 bases at J, with 16 bases between the two ends. CDR3 size: 16 residues. Per the germline V gene, CDR1 is MNHEY and CDR2 is SVGAGI. The CDR3 reads CASSYSNPGSRYGYTF. CDR3 bases: TGTGCCAGCAGTTACTCGAATCCGGGCAGCCGATATGGCTACACCTTC.

The chain is built from TRBV6-1 and TRBJ2-3, with 10 bases that match TRBD2. From germline, CDR1 is MNHNS and CDR2 SASEGT. The length of the CDR3 is 18 residues. With 1 base clipped from V and 2 bases from J, the junction kept 9 bases outside the gene matches. The CDR3 nucleotides read TGTGCCAGCAGTGAAGGGGATCTAGCGGGGGCCTTCACAGATACGCAGTATTTT. It codes for CASSEGDLAGAFTDTQYF.

The CDR3 loop reads CASSLIANEKLFF. CDR3 DNA sequence: TGTGCCAGCAGCCTTATAGCTAATGAAAAACTGTTTTTT. V is TRBV2 and J is TRBJ1-4; D ambiguous. V lost 6 bases, J lost 3 bases, and 8 bases lay in between. The V gene's germline CDR1 is SNHLY and CDR2 FYNNEI. This CDR3 has 13 residues.

The chain carries TRBV6-5 and TRBJ1-1, with unresolved D. The V gene lost 6 bases and the J gene lost 5 bases, with 10 bases spanning the gap. CDR3 length: 12 residues. The germline gives CDR1 MNHEY, CDR2 SVGAGI. Here the CDR3 reads CASSRQWTEAFF. The DNA of the CDR3 is TGTGCCAGCAGCCGTCAGTGGACTGAAGCTTTCTTT.

The chain joins TRBV5-1 to TRBJ2-4, with TRBD1 matching 7 bases. Unmatched junction bases numbered 4, after V lost 1 base and J lost 3 bases. This CDR3 has 15 amino acids. The germline V gene has CDR1 SGHRS and CDR2 YFSETQ. In DNA, the CDR3 is TGCGCCAGCAGCTTGCGACAGGGCGGCAAAAACATTCAGTACTTC. This encodes CASSLRQGGKNIQYF.

V gene TRBV10-1 combines with J gene TRBJ2-1, with D hard to call. The CDR3 has 16 amino acids. CDR1 WNHNN and CDR2 SYGVQD come from the germline V gene (reference sequence). Trimming stripped 0 bases from V and 2 bases from J, with 11 bases between. CDR3 protein: CASSESGSDAYNEQFF. The CDR3, as DNA: TGCGCCAGCAGTGAGTCTGGATCGGACGCCTACAATGAGCAGTTCTTC.

This chain connects TRBV24-1 to TRBJ2-3; 9 bases line up with TRBD2. V shed 4 bases and J 9 bases; nucleotides not matched to a gene: 4. The CDR3 runs 13 residues. The V gene's germline CDR1 is KGHDR and CDR2 SFDVKD. CDR3 loop: CATSDLSGRTQYF. CDR3 sequence (DNA): TGTGCCACCAGTGACCTTAGCGGGAGAACGCAGTATTTT.

The V gene is TRBV27, the J gene TRBJ1-6, with 7 bases identical to TRBD1. The CDR3 runs to 14 residues. Germline V CDR1 and CDR2: MNHEY, SMNVEV (reference sequence). The junction had 11 bases not matched to a gene; V was cut back by 8 bases and J by 10 bases. DNA of the CDR3: TGTGCCAGCGGGCGACAGGGAAGTTTCTCACCCCTCCACTTT. It encodes CASGRQGSFSPLHF.

This chain uses TRBV25-1 with TRBJ2-7, with D unclear. The V end was cut by 10 bases, the J end by 4 bases, with 17 bases between. The CDR3 sequence is 13 residues long. The germline V gene encodes CDR1 MGHDK and CDR2 SYGVNS. DNA for the CDR3: TGTGCCACTTCGGACGAAACCAAATACGAGCAGTACTTC. Protein sequence: CATSDETKYEQYF.

As concerns this clone: One end of the junction is discordant with germline, which a read error may explain. V and J are TRBV19 and TRBJ2-7; perhaps TRBD2 as D (6 bases). Germline-derived CDR1 and CDR2 are LNHDA and SQIVND (reference sequence). The CDR3 spans 13 residues. CDR3 DNA: TGTGCCAGTAGTCGCCGGGACTCCTCCGAGCAGTACTTC. Protein product: CASSRRDSSEQYF.

This chain uses TRBV6-5 with TRBJ1-4; D unclear. Trimming cost V 0 bases and J 0 bases, with 8 bases left between them. The CDR3 covers 16 residues. Germline-derived CDR1 and CDR2 are MNHEY and SVGAGI. The CDR3 bases are TGTGCCAGCAGTTACTCCTACACCGCAACTAATGAAAAACTGTTTTTT. It codes for CASSYSYTATNEKLFF.

The chain links TRBV6-6 to TRBJ1-2; no reliable D call. The ends were cut back, 0 bases at V and 6 bases at J, with 11 bases in the middle. The CDR3 sequence is 14 residues long. Germline V gene sequence: CDR1 MNHNY, CDR2 SVGAGI (reference sequence). The CDR3 nucleotides read TGTGCCAGCAGTTACTCCGGGCCGTTGGATGGCTACACCTTC. It specifies CASSYSGPLDGYTF.

The V and J genes are TRBV5-1 and TRBJ1-2, with 9 nucleotides matching TRBD1. Germline V gene lookup returns CDR1 SGHRS and CDR2 YFSETQ. Unmatched junction bases numbered 4, after V lost 7 bases and J lost 3 bases. The CDR3 consists of 13 residues. The CDR3 DNA reads TGCGCCAGCGGGGGACAGGGTGACTATGGCTACACCTTC. Its protein product is CASGGQGDYGYTF. Supplemented by reference TRBV5-1 and TRBJ1-2, the full variable domain reads KAGVTQTPRYLIKTRGQQVTLSCSPISGHRSVSWYQQTPGQGLQFLFEYFSETQRNKGNFPGRFSGRQFSNSRSEMNVSTLELGDSALYLCASGGQGDYGYTFGSGTRLTVV.

Written as DNA, the CDR3 is TGCGCCAGCAGCTTTGGGAGCCTAAACTCTGGAAACACCATATATTTT. This translates into CASSFGSLNSGNTIYF. The gene calls are TRBV5-1 and TRBJ1-3; no reliable D call. The length of the CDR3 is 16 residues. V shed 2 bases and J shed 0 bases, with 12 bases lying between them. Per germline, CDR1 SGHRS and CDR2 YFSETQ. The full variable domain, rest sourced from reference TRBV5-1 and TRBJ1-3, is KAGVTQTPRYLIKTRGQQVTLSCSPISGHRSVSWYQQTPGQGLQFLFEYFSETQRNKGNFPGRFSGRQFSNSRSEMNVSTLELGDSALYLCASSFGSLNSGNTIYFGEGSWLTVV.